The T cell receptor beta chain described here comes from a study of cytomegalovirus exposure and HLA in healthy donors. General study points: Per a later analysis, HLA-associated TCR beta chains showed more clonal expansion than other, equally common TCR beta chains. TCR sequences were mostly rare, though some public TCRs occurred in many donors. Later analysis identified a missense DCLRE1C variant that was linked to TCR beta V- and J-gene trimming.

CDR3 length: 17 amino acids. The germline CDR1 and CDR2 sequences are SEHNR and FQNEAQ (reference sequence). This clone occurred once. Its antigen is unknown. Compared with germline, one end of the junction differs, possibly owing to a read error. PCR primers comprised 60 Vbeta and 13 Jbeta primers. Libraries were prepared by immunoSEQ multiplex PCR; TCRdb keeps only in-frame clonotypes and omits some of them. The sample lists about 190,000 clones, around 75% occurring once. Specimen: PBMCs. The clonotype originates from a woman in her twenties or thirties in good health and CMV-seropositive. The chain links TRBV7-9 to TRBJ2-7; 9 bases agree with TRBD2. The CDR3 spells CSSSPNLSGRPFYEQYF. CDR3 nucleotide sequence: TGTTCCAGCAGCCCGAATCTAAGCGGGAGGCCGTTCTACGAGCAGTACTTC.